This record concerns one TCR beta chain sequence. The target antigen is unknown. This specimen comes from a study of early stage breast cancer tumors. Overall study results and limits: Blood repertoires resembled normal breast more than tumor.

The CDR3 consists of 14 residues. CDR1 is LNHDA, CDR2 SQIVND, per germline (reference sequence). J was trimmed by 2 bases and V by 5 bases; bases with no gene match: 5. Blood replicates held 0.5 ug DNA, tumor or normal breast approximately 1.5 ug, two each. Repertoires were generated with immunoSEQ multiplex PCR, while TCRdb's copy carries only in-frame clones and drops some. This sample has roughly 21,000 clones, with around 76% found just once. Input material: blood. J is TRBJ1-1 and V is TRBV19; 7 bases map to TRBD1. This sequence was found in a person aged 60 to 70 with breast cancer. The chain's CDR3 is CASSLRDSNTEAFF. DNA of the CDR3: TGTGCCAGTAGTCTCCGGGACAGTAACACTGAAGCTTTCTTT.